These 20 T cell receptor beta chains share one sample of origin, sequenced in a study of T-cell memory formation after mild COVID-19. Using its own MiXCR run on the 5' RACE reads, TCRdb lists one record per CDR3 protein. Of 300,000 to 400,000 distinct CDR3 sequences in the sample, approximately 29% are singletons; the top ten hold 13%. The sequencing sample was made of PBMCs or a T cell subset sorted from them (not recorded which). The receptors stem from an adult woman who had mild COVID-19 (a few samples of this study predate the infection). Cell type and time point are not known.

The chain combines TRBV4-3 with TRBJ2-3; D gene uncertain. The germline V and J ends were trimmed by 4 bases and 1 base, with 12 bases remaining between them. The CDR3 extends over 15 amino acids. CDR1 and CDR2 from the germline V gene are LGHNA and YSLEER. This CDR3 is CASSPSTFGTDTQYF. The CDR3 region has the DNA TGCGCCAGCAGCCCCTCGACTTTCGGCACAGATACGCAGTATTTT.

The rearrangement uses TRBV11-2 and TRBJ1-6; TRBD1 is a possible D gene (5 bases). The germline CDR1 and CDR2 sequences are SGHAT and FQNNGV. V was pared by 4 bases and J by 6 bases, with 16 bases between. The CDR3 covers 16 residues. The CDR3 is CASSSDSWGRNSPLHF. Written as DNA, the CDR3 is TGTGCCAGCAGCTCGGACTCCTGGGGCCGTAATTCACCCCTCCACTTT. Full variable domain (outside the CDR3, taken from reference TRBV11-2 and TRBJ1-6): EAGVAQSPRYKIIEKRQSVAFWCNPISGHATLYWYQQILGQGPKLLIQFQNNGVVDDSQLPKDRFSAERLKGVDSTLKIQPAKLEDSAVYLCASSSDSWGRNSPLHFGNGTRLTVT.

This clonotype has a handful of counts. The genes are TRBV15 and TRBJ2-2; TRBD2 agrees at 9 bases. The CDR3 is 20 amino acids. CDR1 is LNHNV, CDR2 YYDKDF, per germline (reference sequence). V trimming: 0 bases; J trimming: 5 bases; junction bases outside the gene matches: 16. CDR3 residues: CATSRDLLLAGGPRTGELFF. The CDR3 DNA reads TGTGCCACCAGCAGAGATCTATTGCTGGCGGGAGGGCCTCGGACCGGGGAGCTGTTTTTT.

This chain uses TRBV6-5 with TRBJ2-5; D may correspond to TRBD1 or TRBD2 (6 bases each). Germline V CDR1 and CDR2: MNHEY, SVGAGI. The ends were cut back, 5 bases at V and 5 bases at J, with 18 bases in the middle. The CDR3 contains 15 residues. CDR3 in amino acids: CASSPYGGGVETQYF. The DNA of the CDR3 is TGTGCCAGCAGTCCCTATGGAGGGGGTGTTGAGACCCAGTACTTC.

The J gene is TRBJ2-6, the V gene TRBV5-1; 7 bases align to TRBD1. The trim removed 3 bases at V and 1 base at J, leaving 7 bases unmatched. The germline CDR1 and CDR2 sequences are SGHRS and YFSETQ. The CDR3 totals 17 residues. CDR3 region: CASSSGTVDSGANVLTF. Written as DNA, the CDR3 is TGCGCCAGCAGCTCCGGGACAGTTGATTCTGGGGCCAACGTCCTGACTTTC.

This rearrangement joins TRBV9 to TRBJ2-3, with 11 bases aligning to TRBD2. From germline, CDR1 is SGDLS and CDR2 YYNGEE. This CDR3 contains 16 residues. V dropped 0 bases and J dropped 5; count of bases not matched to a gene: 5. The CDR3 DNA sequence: TGTGCCAGCAGCGTAGTGCCTAGCGGGAGGCAAGATACGCAGTATTTT. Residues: CASSVVPSGRQDTQYF.

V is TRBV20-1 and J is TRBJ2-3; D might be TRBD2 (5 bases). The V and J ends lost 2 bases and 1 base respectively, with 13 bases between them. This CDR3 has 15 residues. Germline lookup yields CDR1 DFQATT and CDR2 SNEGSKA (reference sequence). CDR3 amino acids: CSARILATRTDTQYF. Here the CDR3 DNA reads TGCAGTGCTAGAATTCTAGCCACTCGCACAGATACGCAGTATTTT.

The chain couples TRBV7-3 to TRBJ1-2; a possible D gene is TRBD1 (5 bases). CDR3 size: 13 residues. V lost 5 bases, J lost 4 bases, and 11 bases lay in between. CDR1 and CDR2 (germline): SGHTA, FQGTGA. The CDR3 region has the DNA TGTGCCAGCAGCAAAGGAGGGGCCTATGGCTACACCTTC. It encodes CASSKGGAYGYTF.

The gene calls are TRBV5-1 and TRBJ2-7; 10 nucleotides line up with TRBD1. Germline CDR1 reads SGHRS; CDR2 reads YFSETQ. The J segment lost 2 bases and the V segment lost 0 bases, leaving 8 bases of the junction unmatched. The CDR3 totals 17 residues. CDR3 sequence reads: CASSLAGQGGGPYEQYF. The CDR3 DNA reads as TGCGCCAGCAGCTTGGCCGGACAGGGGGGAGGCCCCTACGAGCAGTACTTC.

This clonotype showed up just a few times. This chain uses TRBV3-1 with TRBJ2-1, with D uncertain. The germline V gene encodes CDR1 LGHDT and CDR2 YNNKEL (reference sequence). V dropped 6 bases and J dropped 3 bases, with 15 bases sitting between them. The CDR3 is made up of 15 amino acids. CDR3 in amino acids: CASSPSGSVYNEQFF. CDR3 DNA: TGTGCCAGCAGTCCCTCCGGGTCAGTCTACAATGAGCAGTTCTTC.

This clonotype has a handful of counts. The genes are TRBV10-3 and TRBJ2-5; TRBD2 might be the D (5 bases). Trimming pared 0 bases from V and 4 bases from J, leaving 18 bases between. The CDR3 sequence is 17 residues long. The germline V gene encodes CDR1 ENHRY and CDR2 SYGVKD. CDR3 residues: CAISESSSGSKAETQYF. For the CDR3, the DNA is TGTGCCATCAGTGAGTCGTCAAGTGGGAGTAAGGCAGAGACCCAGTACTTC.

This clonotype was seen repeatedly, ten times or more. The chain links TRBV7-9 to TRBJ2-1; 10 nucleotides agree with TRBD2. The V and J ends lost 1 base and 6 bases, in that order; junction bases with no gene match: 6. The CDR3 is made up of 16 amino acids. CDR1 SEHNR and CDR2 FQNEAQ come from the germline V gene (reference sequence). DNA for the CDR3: TGTGCCAGCAGCTTAGGGTTAGCGGGGGGTCGCAATGAGCAGTTCTTC. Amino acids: CASSLGLAGGRNEQFF.

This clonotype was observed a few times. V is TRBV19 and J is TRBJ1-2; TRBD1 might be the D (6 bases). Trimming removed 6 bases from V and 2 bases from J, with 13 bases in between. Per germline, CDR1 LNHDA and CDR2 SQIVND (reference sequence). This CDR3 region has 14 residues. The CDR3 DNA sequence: TGTGCCAGTAGGAAGGACAGCGAGAACTATGGCTACACCTTC. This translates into CASRKDSENYGYTF.

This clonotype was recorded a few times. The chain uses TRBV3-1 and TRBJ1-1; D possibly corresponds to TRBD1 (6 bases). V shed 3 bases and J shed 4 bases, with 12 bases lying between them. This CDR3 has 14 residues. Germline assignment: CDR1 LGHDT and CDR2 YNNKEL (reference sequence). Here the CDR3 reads CASSQFTGTTEAFF. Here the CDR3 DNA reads TGTGCCAGCAGCCAGTTCACAGGGACCACTGAAGCTTTCTTT.

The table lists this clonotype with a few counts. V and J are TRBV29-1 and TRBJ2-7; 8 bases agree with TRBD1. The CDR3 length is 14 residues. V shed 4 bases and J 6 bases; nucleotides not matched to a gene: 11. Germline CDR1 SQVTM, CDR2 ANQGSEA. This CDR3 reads CSVVGGVRGREQYF. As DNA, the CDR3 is TGCAGCGTTGTAGGGGGAGTCAGGGGGCGCGAGCAGTACTTC.

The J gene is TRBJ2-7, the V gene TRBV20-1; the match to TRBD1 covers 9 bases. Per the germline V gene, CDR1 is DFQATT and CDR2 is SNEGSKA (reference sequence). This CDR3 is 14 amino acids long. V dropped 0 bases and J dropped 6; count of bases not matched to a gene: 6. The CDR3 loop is CSARDPGQGREQYF. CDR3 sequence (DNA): TGCAGTGCTAGAGATCCGGGACAGGGACGCGAGCAGTACTTC.

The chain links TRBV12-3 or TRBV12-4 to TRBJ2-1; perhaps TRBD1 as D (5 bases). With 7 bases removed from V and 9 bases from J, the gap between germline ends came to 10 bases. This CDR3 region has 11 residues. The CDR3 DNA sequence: TGTGCCAGCATGAGGCAGGGTGAGCAGTTCTTC. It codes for CASMRQGEQFF.

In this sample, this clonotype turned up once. Written as DNA, the CDR3 is TGTGCCAGCAGCTCGAAAGACAGGAACACTGAAGCTTTCTTT. It codes for CASSSKDRNTEAFF. This rearrangement joins TRBV13 to TRBJ1-1, with a weak D call TRBD1 (5 bases). Germline V gene lookup returns CDR1 PRHDT and CDR2 FYEKMQ (reference sequence). V was pared by 4 bases and J by 1 base, with 10 bases between. This CDR3 comprises 14 residues.

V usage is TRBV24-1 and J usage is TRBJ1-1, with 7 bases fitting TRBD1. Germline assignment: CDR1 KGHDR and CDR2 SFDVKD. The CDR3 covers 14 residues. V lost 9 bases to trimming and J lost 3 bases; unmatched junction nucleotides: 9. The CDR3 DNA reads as TGTGCCACCCGGAGCTCAGGGGGACACACTGAAGCTTTCTTT. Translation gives CATRSSGGHTEAFF.

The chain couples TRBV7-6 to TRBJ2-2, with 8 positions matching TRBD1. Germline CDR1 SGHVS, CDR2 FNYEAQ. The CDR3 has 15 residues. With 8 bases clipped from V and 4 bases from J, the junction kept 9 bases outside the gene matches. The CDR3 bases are TGTGCCAGCGCAGGACAGGGCTCGGGCACCGGGGAGCTGTTTTTT. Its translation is CASAGQGSGTGELFF.